This T cell receptor (beta chain) derives from a study of shared clonotypes between healthy human individuals. General study results and limits: Generally, naive subsets came out with larger estimated richness than memory subsets.

An assay was performed, and its level was deep. TCRdb's table, derived via immunoSEQ multiplex PCR, lists solely in-frame clones and lacks some. The sample lists around 750,000 clones, around two thirds occurring once. Nashville, Tennessee was home to all donors, who were Caucasian adults. In the case of this clone: Its antigen is not identified.

Germline V gene data show CDR1 as LNHDA and CDR2 as SQIVND (reference sequence). The CDR3 spans 17 residues. The V and J ends lost 5 bases and 5 bases, in that order; junction bases with no gene match: 7. The sequence came from a young woman in good health. The chain uses TRBV19 and TRBJ2-3, with 16 positions matching TRBD2. What was sequenced was memory CD4+ T cells sorted from blood. Stated subset: CD45RA-negative fraction. The CDR3 DNA sequence: TGTGCCAGTAGTCCGGGACTAGCGGGAGGGCGCGGAGATACGCAGTATTTT. Amino acids: CASSPGLAGGRGDTQYF.